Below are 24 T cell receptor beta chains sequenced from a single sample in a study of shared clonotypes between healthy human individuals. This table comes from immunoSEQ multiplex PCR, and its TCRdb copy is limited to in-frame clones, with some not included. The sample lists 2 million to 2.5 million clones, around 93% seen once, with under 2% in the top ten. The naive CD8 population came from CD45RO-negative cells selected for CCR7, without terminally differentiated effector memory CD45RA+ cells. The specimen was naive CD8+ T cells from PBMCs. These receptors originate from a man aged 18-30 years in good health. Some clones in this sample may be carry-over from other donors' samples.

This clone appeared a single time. The CDR3 here is CASSPLKDPTRGLGSQYF. The CDR3 region has the DNA TGTGCCAGCAGTCCCCTAAAAGACCCCACTAGGGGCCTAGGGAGCCAGTACTTC. J is TRBJ2-5 and V is TRBV27; D possibly matches TRBD1 or TRBD2 (5 bases each). The CDR3 is 18 residues long. Germline V lookup: CDR1 MNHEY, CDR2 SMNVEV (reference sequence). V was clipped by 5 bases and J by 10 bases, with 32 bases between them.

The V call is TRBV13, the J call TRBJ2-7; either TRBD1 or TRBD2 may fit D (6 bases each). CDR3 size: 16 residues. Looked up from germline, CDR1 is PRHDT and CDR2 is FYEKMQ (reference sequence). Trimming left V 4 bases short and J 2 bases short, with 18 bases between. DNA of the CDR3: TGTGCCAGCAGCTACAAAAAGGGGGGCCGTACCTACGAGCAGTACTTC. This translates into CASSYKKGGRTYEQYF. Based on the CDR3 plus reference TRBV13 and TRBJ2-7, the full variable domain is AAGVIQSPRHLIKEKRETATLKCYPIPRHDTVYWYQQGPGQDPQFLISFYEKMQSDKGSIPDRFSAQQFSDYHSELNMSSLELGDSALYFCASSYKKGGRTYEQYFGPGTRLTVT.

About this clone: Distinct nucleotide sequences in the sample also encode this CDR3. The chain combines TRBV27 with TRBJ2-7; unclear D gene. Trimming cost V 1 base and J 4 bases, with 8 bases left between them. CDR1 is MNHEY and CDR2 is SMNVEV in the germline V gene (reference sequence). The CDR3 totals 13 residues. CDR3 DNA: TGTGCCAGCAGTTTATTGATGGGGTACGAGCAGTACTTC. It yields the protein CASSLLMGYEQYF.

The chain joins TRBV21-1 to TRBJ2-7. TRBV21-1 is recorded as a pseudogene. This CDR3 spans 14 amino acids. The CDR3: CASSAVAVWGEQYF. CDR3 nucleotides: TGTGCCAGCAGCGCGGTGGCTGTATGGGGCGAGCAGTACTTC.

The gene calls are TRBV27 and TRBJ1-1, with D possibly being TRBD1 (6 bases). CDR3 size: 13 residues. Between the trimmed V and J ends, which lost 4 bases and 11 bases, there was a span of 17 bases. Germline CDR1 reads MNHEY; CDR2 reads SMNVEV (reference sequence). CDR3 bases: TGTGCCAGCAGTTCGGACAGTCTTTTCGTGGCTTTCTTT. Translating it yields CASSSDSLFVAFF.

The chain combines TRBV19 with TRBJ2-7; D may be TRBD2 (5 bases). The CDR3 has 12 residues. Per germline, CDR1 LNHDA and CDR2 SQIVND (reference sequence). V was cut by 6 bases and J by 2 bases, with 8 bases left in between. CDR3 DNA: TGTGCCAGTAGGGGAGAGGCCTACGAGCAGTACTTC. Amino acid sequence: CASRGEAYEQYF.

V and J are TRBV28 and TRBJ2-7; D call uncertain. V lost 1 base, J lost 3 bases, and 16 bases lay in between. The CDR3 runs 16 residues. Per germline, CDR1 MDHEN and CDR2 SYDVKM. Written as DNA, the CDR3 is TGTGCCAGCAGTTTATTTCGCGCCGCCCCCAACTACGAGCAGTACTTC. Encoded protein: CASSLFRAAPNYEQYF.

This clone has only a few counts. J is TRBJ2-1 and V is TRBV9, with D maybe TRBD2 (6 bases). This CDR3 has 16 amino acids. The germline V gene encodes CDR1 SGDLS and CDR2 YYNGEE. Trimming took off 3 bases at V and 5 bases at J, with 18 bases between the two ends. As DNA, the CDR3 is TGTGCCAGCAGCGCCCCCTGGGTTGAGCGGGACAATGAGCAGTTCTTC. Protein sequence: CASSAPWVERDNEQFF.

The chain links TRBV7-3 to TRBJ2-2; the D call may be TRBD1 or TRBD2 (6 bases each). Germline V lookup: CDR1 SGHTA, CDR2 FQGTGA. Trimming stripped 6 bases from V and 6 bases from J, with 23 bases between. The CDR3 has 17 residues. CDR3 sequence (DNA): TGTGCCAGCAGACCAAACGGGGGCAGGGCCGGGTCCGGGGAGCTGTTTTTT. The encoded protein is CASRPNGGRAGSGELFF.

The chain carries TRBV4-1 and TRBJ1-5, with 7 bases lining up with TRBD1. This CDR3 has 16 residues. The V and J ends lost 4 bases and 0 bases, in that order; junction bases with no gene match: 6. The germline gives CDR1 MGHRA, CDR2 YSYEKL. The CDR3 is CASSPGGVGSNQPQHF. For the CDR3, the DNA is TGCGCCAGCAGCCCAGGGGGGGTTGGTAGCAATCAGCCCCAGCATTTT.

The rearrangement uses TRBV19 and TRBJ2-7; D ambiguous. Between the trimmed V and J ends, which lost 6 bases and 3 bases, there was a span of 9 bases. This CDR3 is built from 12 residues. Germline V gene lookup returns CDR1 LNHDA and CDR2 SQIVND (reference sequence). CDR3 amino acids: CASSKDGYEQYF. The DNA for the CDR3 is TGTGCCAGTAGCAAAGACGGCTACGAGCAGTACTTC.

The CDR3 protein is CASSTRYISTDTQYF. DNA of the CDR3: TGTGCCAGTAGTACCCGGTACATTAGCACAGATACGCAGTATTTT. The V call is TRBV19, the J call TRBJ2-3; D call uncertain. CDR3 length: 15 residues. From germline, CDR1 is LNHDA and CDR2 SQIVND (reference sequence). With 4 bases removed from V and 0 bases from J, the gap between germline ends came to 11 bases.

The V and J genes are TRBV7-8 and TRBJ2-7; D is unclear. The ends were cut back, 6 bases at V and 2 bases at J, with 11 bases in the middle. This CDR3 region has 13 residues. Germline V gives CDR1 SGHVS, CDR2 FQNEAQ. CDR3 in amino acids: CASRSAVAYEQYF. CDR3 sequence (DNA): TGTGCCAGCAGATCGGCGGTAGCCTACGAGCAGTACTTC.

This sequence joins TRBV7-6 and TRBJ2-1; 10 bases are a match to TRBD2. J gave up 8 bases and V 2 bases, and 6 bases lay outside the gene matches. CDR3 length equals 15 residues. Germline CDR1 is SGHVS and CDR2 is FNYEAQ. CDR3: CASSLSLLAGDEQFF. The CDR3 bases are TGTGCCAGCAGCTTAAGTCTCCTAGCGGGGGATGAGCAGTTCTTC.

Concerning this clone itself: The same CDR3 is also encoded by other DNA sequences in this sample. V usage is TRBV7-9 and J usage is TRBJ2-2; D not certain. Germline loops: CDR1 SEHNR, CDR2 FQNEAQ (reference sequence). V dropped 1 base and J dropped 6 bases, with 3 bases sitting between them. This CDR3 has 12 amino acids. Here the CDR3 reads CASSLVPGELFF. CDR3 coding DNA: TGTGCCAGCAGCTTAGTCCCCGGGGAGCTGTTTTTT.

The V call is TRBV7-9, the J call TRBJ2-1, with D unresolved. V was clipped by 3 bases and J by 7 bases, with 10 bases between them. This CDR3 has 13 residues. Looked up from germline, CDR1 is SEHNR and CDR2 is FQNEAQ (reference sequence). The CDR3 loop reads CASSFYSKNEQFF. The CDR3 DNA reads TGTGCCAGCAGCTTCTACAGTAAGAATGAGCAGTTCTTC.

CDR3 sequence reads: CASSPGMNTEAFF. CDR3 DNA: TGTGCCAGCAGCCCAGGGATGAACACTGAAGCTTTCTTT. This chain uses TRBV6-6 with TRBJ1-1; perhaps TRBD1 as D (5 bases). Trimming left V 6 bases short and J 0 bases short, with 8 bases between. From germline, CDR1 is MNHNY and CDR2 SVGAGI (reference sequence). CDR3 length equals 13 residues.

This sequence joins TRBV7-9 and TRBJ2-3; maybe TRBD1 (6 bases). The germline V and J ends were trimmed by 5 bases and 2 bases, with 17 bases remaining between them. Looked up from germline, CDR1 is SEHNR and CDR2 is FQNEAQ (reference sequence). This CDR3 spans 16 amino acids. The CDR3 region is CASSAWDTRFTDTQYF. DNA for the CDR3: TGTGCCAGCAGCGCCTGGGACACCCGATTCACAGATACGCAGTATTTT.

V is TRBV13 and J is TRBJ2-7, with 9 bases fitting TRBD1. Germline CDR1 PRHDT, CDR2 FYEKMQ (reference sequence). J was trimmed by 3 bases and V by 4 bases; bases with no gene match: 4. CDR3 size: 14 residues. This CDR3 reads CASSYRDRDYEQYF. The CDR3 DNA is TGTGCCAGCAGCTACCGGGACAGGGACTACGAGCAGTACTTC.

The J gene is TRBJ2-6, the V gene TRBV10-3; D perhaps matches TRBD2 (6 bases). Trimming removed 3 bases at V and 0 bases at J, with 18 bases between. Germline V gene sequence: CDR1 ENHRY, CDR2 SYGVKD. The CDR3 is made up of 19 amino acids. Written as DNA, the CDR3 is TGTGCCATCAGTGACCCGCGGGACTCTGTATTCTCTGGGGCCAACGTCCTGACTTTC. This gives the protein CAISDPRDSVFSGANVLTF.

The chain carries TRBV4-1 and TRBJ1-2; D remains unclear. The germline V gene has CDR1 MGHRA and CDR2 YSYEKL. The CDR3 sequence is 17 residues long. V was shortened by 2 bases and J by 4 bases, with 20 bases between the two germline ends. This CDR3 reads CASSQFYPMAAAYGYTF. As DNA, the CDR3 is TGCGCCAGCAGCCAATTTTACCCCATGGCCGCGGCCTATGGCTACACCTTC.

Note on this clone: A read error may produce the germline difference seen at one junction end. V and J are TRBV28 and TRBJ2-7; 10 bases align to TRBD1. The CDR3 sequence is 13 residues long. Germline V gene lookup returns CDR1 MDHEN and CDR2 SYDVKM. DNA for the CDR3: TGTGCCAGCAAGGACAGGGGGTACTACGGGCAGTACTTC. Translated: CASKDRGYYGQYF.

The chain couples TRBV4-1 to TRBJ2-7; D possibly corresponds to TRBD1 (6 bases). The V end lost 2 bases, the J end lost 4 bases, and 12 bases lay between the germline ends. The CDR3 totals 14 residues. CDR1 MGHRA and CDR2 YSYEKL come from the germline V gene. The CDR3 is CASSQNRERYEQYF. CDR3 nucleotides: TGCGCCAGCAGCCAAAACAGGGAACGGTACGAGCAGTACTTC.

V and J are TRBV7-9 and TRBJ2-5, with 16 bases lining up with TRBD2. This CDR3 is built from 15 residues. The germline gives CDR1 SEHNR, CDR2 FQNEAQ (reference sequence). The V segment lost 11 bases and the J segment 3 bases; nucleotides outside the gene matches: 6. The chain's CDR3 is CASGTSGRAEETQYF. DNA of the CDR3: TGTGCCTCGGGGACTAGCGGGAGGGCCGAAGAGACCCAGTACTTC.